Sequencing of this T cell receptor (beta chain) was carried out in a study of shared clonotypes between healthy human individuals. Produced via immunoSEQ multiplex PCR; TCRdb's table is partial and in-frame only. This sample yields over a million clones, of which over 95% are seen a single time; 1.2% belongs to the top ten. Germline V gene lookup returns CDR1 ENHRY and CDR2 SYGVKD. The CDR3 extends over 14 amino acids. Trimming removed 9 bases from V and 5 bases from J, with 19 bases in between. The specimen was naive CD4+ T cells sorted from blood. Described subset: CD45RA+ positively selected. This rearrangement joins TRBV10-3 to TRBJ2-5, with a weak D call TRBD1 (5 bases). This sequence originates from a man aged 30 to 45 in good health. This CDR3 reads CAMGEGASRETQYF. The CDR3 DNA sequence: TGTGCCATGGGTGAAGGGGCATCTCGGGAGACCCAGTACTTC.